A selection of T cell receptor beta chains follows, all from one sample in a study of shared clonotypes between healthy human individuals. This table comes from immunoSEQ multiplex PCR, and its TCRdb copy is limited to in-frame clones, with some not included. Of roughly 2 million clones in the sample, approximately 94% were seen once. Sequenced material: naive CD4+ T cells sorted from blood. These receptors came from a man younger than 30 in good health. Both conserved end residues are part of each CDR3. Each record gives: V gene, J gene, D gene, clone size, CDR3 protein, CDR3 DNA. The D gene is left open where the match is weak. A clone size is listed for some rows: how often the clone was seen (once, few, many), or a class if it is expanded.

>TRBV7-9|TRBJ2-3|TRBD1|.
CASSPRRDREDTQYF
TGTGCCAGCAGCCCCCGCCGGGACAGGGAAGATACGCAGTATTTT
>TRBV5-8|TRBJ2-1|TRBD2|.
CASSLSGNIYNEQFF
TGTGCCAGCAGCCTTAGCGGGAATATCTACAATGAGCAGTTCTTC
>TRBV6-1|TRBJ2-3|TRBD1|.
CASSVPGQRTDTQYF
TGTGCCAGCAGTGTCCCGGGACAGCGCACAGATACGCAGTATTTT
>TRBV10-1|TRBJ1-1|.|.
CASSNQVNTEAFF
TGCGCCAGCAGTAACCAGGTGAACACTGAAGCTTTCTTT
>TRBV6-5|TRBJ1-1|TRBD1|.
CASRRQGNTEAFF
TGTGCCAGCAGACGACAGGGTAACACTGAAGCTTTCTTT
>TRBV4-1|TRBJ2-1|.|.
CASSQPLSKNEQFF
TGCGCCAGCAGCCAACCCCTTTCTAAGAATGAGCAGTTCTTC
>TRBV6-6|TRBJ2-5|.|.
CASSWRGGNSQETQYF
TGTGCCAGCAGCTGGAGGGGGGGGAATTCCCAAGAGACCCAGTACTTC
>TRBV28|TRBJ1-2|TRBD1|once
CASPRTGLFPIDYGYTF
TGTGCCAGCCCACGGACAGGGCTCTTCCCTATCGACTATGGCTACACCTTC
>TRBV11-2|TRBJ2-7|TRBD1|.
CASSPHGQGSRAYEQYF
TGTGCCAGCAGCCCTCACGGACAGGGAAGTAGGGCCTACGAGCAGTACTTC
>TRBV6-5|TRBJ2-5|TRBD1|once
CASSYGTGLGETQYF
TGTGCCAGCAGCTACGGGACAGGGTTGGGGGAGACCCAGTACTTC
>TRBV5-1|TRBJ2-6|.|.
CASTQTAGANVLTF
TGCGCCAGCACCCAGACAGCTGGGGCCAACGTCCTGACTTTC
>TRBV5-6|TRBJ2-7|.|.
CASSTDGYEQYF
TGTGCCAGCAGCACGGACGGCTACGAGCAGTACTTC
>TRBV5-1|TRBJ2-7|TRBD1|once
CASSLRDRGKPYEQYF
TGCGCCAGCAGCTTAAGGGACAGGGGGAAACCCTACGAGCAGTACTTC
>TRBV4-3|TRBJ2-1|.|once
CASSQAGAHNEQFF
TGCGCCAGCAGCCAAGCGGGAGCCCACAATGAGCAGTTCTTC
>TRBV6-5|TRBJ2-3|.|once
CASRGGADTQYF
TGTGCCAGCAGGGGCGGGGCAGATACGCAGTATTTT
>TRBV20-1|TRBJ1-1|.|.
CSPMGGTEAFF
TGCAGTCCCATGGGGGGCACTGAAGCTTTCTTT
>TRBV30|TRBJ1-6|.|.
CAWRDQESSYNSPLHF
TGTGCCTGGAGAGACCAGGAGAGCTCCTATAATTCACCCCTCCACTTT
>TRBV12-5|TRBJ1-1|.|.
CASAPLGKVQLMNTEAFF
TGTGCTAGTGCCCCTCTAGGGAAAGTTCAACTGATGAACACTGAAGCTTTCTTT
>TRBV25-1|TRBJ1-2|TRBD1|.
CASRGGTGPYGYTF
TGTGCCAGCCGTGGTGGGACAGGGCCCTATGGCTACACCTTC
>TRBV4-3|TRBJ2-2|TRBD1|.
CASSQEQGAGELFF
TGCGCCAGCAGCCAAGAACAGGGGGCCGGGGAGCTGTTTTTT
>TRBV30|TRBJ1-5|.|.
CAWSPPPSSNQPQHF
TGTGCCTGGAGTCCCCCCCCAAGTAGCAATCAGCCCCAGCATTTT
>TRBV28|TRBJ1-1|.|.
CASSFDGGNKAAF
TGTGCCAGCAGTTTCGACGGGGGTAATAAGGCCGCCTTT
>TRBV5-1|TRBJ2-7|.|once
CASSLRAAAYEQYF
TGCGCCAGCAGCTTAAGGGCCGCAGCCTACGAGCAGTACTTC